The 21 T cell receptor beta chains presented below share a single source sample, sequenced in a study of blood T cell repertoires in COVID-19. Clones were sequenced by immunoSEQ multiplex PCR, and TCRdb holds only the in-frame ones, with some missing. The sample has about 250,000 clones, roughly 82% seen once. The material sequenced was peripheral blood. These receptors originate from an older woman with acute or convalescent COVID-19.

This chain links TRBV4-3 with TRBJ1-5, with D unclear. Trimming removed 0 bases from V and 11 bases from J, with 11 bases in between. The germline gives CDR1 LGHNA, CDR2 YSLEER. The CDR3 totals 13 residues. CDR3 region: CASSQDRSKTQHF. The CDR3, as DNA: TGCGCCAGCAGCCAAGATAGAAGTAAGACCCAGCATTTT.

The genes are TRBV5-4 and TRBJ1-1; D might be TRBD1 (6 bases). V gave up 0 bases and J gave up 0 bases, with 6 bases separating them. This CDR3 is built from 14 residues. Per germline, CDR1 SGHNT and CDR2 YYREEE (reference sequence). CDR3: CASSLDRVNTEAFF. The CDR3 DNA reads as TGTGCCAGCAGCTTGGACAGGGTGAACACTGAAGCTTTCTTT.

V usage is TRBV20-1 and J usage is TRBJ1-1, with D perhaps TRBD1 (6 bases). The CDR3 runs 11 residues. Per the germline V gene, CDR1 is DFQATT and CDR2 is SNEGSKA (reference sequence). Trimming took off 5 bases at V and 7 bases at J, with 11 bases between the two ends. Here the CDR3 reads CSASQGIEAFF. For the CDR3, the DNA is TGCAGTGCTTCCCAGGGGATTGAAGCTTTCTTT.

The chain carries TRBV7-6 and TRBJ1-1; 8 bases fit TRBD1. The CDR3 is 15 amino acids. Germline V CDR1 and CDR2: SGHVS, FNYEAQ. V trimming: 5 bases; J trimming: 1 base; junction bases outside the gene matches: 6. Written as DNA, the CDR3 is TGTGCCAGCAGCCCAGGGGGCACAAAGAACACTGAAGCTTTCTTT. Translation: CASSPGGTKNTEAFF.

The gene calls are TRBV14 and TRBJ2-3; 7 bases match TRBD1. Germline CDR1 reads SGHDN; CDR2 reads FVKESK. J lost 3 bases, V lost 3 bases, and 3 bases had no gene match. The length of the CDR3 is 14 residues. The CDR3 region has the DNA TGTGCCAGCAGCCAGATGGACAGGACAGATACGCAGTATTTT. Translating it yields CASSQMDRTDTQYF.

In this sample, this clone turned up a few times. The V gene is TRBV5-1, the J gene TRBJ2-5; TRBD2 matches at 7 bases. CDR1 is SGHRS and CDR2 is YFSETQ in the germline V gene. This CDR3 region has 14 residues. The junction had 1 base not matched to a gene; V was cut back by 2 bases and J by 0 bases. The CDR3 loop reads CASSFGGNQETQYF. The DNA of the CDR3 is TGCGCCAGCAGCTTCGGGGGGAACCAAGAGACCCAGTACTTC.

The chain recombines TRBV7-8 with TRBJ1-2, with a weak D call TRBD1 (5 bases). Trimming stripped 3 bases from V and 0 bases from J, with 23 bases between. CDR3 length equals 19 residues. Germline V gives CDR1 SGHVS, CDR2 FQNEAQ. CDR3 sequence reads: CASSLRNPGTAQANYGYTF. The CDR3 DNA reads as TGTGCCAGCAGCTTGCGGAACCCGGGGACTGCCCAAGCTAACTATGGCTACACCTTC.

V and J are TRBV5-6 and TRBJ1-1, with no clear D. This CDR3 has 13 residues. The ends were cut back, 6 bases at V and 1 base at J, with 10 bases in the middle. CDR1 and CDR2 (germline): SGHDT, YYEEEE. The CDR3 is CASTFTENTEAFF. The CDR3 nucleotides are TGTGCCAGCACCTTCACAGAGAACACTGAAGCTTTCTTT. The entire variable domain, with the rest obtained from reference TRBV5-6 and TRBJ1-1, is as follows: DAGVTQSPTHLIKTRGQQVTLRCSPKSGHDTVSWYQQALGQGPQFIFQYYEEEERQRGNFPDRFSGHQFPNYSSELNVNALLLGDSALYLCASTFTENTEAFFGQGTRLTVV.

The V and J genes are TRBV7-9 and TRBJ2-7; 9 bases line up with TRBD1. V lost 0 bases to trimming and J lost 5 bases; unmatched junction nucleotides: 5. The CDR3 is 15 amino acids. Germline V gene data show CDR1 as SEHNR and CDR2 as FQNEAQ (reference sequence). This CDR3 reads CASSLAGTGFHEQYF. CDR3 DNA sequence: TGTGCCAGCAGCTTAGCGGGGACAGGGTTCCACGAGCAGTACTTC.

CDR3 amino acids: CASSQGDRGDEKLFF. DNA for the CDR3: TGCGCCAGCAGCCAAGGGGACAGGGGTGATGAAAAACTGTTTTTT. V and J are TRBV4-3 and TRBJ1-4, with TRBD1 identical over 10 bases. Trimming cost V 1 base and J 6 bases; bases outside gene matches: 2. CDR1 and CDR2 from the germline V gene are LGHNA and YSLEER. The CDR3 spans 15 residues.

The rearrangement joins TRBV12-5 to TRBJ2-2, with TRBD2 matching over 9 bases. This CDR3 contains 15 residues. Germline V gives CDR1 LGHNT, CDR2 FRNRAP. V shed 2 bases and J 5 bases; nucleotides not matched to a gene: 3. This CDR3 reads CASGLKSGGTGELFF. The CDR3 bases are TGTGCTAGTGGTTTGAAAAGCGGGGGGACCGGGGAGCTGTTTTTT.

The chain combines TRBV5-5 with TRBJ1-5; the match to TRBD1 covers 8 bases. This CDR3 has 16 amino acids. V shed 4 bases, J shed 3 bases, and the junction held 9 bases outside the gene matches. Germline CDR1 and CDR2: SGHKS and YYEKEE (reference sequence). The CDR3 DNA follows: TGTGCCAGCAGCCCGTCCGGGACAGGTTCCAATCAGCCCCAGCATTTT. It encodes CASSPSGTGSNQPQHF.

This rearrangement joins TRBV5-8 to TRBJ2-2; D perhaps matches TRBD1 (6 bases). The CDR3 length is 15 residues. Germline V gene data show CDR1 as SGHTS and CDR2 as YDEGEE. Trimming left V 7 bases short and J 0 bases short, with 13 bases between. CDR3 nucleotides: TGTGCCAGCTGGCCGGGACAACCGAACACCGGGGAGCTGTTTTTT. Its protein is CASWPGQPNTGELFF.

This clone was seen only a few times. This CDR3 reads CASSEVFRGGQPQHF. Here the CDR3 DNA reads TGTGCCAGCAGTGAAGTGTTTAGGGGCGGTCAGCCCCAGCATTTT. V is TRBV6-1 and J is TRBJ1-5; weak D call: TRBD1 (5 bases). The ends were cut back, 1 base at V and 6 bases at J, with 13 bases in the middle. Germline loops: CDR1 MNHNS, CDR2 SASEGT. This CDR3 has 15 residues.

V gene TRBV25-1 combines with J gene TRBJ2-5; tentatively, D is TRBD1 (5 bases). In germline, CDR1 is MGHDK, CDR2 SYGVNS. The CDR3 length is 14 residues. V was trimmed by 4 bases and J by 1 base, leaving 10 bases between them. Here the CDR3 reads CASSVLTAQETQYF. CDR3 sequence (DNA): TGTGCCAGCAGTGTTTTGACAGCCCAAGAGACCCAGTACTTC.

The J gene is TRBJ1-1, the V gene TRBV6-2 or TRBV6-3; 7 bases line up with TRBD1. The trim removed 5 bases at V and 1 base at J, leaving 13 bases unmatched. There are 17 residues in the CDR3. Per the germline V gene, CDR1 is MNHEY and CDR2 is SVGEGT. CDR3 DNA: TGTGCCAGCAGTAATAACAGGGGTCCTAGTCCGAACACTGAAGCTTTCTTT. It yields the protein CASSNNRGPSPNTEAFF.

This chain uses TRBV5-6 with TRBJ1-6; a weak D match, TRBD1 (6 bases). Germline V gene sequence: CDR1 SGHDT, CDR2 YYEEEE. This CDR3 is 13 amino acids long. The ends were cut back, 5 bases at V and 5 bases at J, with 8 bases in the middle. The CDR3 spells CASRDSHNSPLHF. The CDR3 DNA is TGTGCCAGCAGGGACAGCCATAATTCACCCCTCCACTTT.

The V and J genes are TRBV24-1 and TRBJ1-5, with D perhaps matching TRBD1 (6 bases). Germline V gives CDR1 KGHDR, CDR2 SFDVKD. This CDR3 has 16 amino acids. V was trimmed by 3 bases and J by 1 base, leaving 12 bases between them. The CDR3 nucleotides read TGTGCCACCAGTGATGGGGGCAGGGGAAGCAATCAGCCCCAGCATTTT. Protein sequence: CATSDGGRGSNQPQHF.

The chain uses TRBV4-1 and TRBJ1-1; D is undetermined. Germline CDR1 MGHRA, CDR2 YSYEKL. The length of the CDR3 is 16 residues. Trimming left V 0 bases short and J 0 bases short, with 11 bases between. CDR3 in DNA: TGCGCCAGCAGCCAAGATGCAGCCAGGATGAACACTGAAGCTTTCTTT. As protein: CASSQDAARMNTEAFF.

The chain is built from TRBV6-1 and TRBJ2-5; TRBD1 aligns across 9 bases. The CDR3 runs 19 residues. Per the germline V gene, CDR1 is MNHNS and CDR2 is SASEGT. The J segment lost 7 bases and the V segment lost 2 bases, leaving 20 bases of the junction unmatched. The CDR3 is CASSEQGMGGQGGLGTQYF. The CDR3 bases are TGTGCCAGCAGTGAACAGGGGATGGGGGGACAGGGTGGCTTAGGGACCCAGTACTTC.

This sequence joins TRBV7-2 and TRBJ1-5; no firm D call. CDR1 and CDR2 from the germline V gene are SGHTA and FQGNSA. The V gene lost 3 bases and the J gene lost 0 bases, with 9 bases spanning the gap. This CDR3 region has 15 residues. DNA of the CDR3: TGTGCCAGCAGCTTTGAGTCGTATAGCAATCAGCCCCAGCATTTT. Its protein product is CASSFESYSNQPQHF.